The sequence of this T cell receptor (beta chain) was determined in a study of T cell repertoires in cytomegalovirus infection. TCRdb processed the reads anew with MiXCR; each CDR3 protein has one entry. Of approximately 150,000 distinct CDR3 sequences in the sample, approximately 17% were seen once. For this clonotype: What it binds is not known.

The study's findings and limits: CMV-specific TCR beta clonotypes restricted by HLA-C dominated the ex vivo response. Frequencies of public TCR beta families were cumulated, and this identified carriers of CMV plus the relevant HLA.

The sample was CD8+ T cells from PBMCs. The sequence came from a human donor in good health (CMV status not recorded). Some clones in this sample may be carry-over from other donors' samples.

The CDR3 bases are TGTGCCAGCAGTTTATGGGCTAGCGGGGGGGATGAGCAGTTCTTC. As protein: CASSLWASGGDEQFF. The V and J genes are TRBV28 and TRBJ2-1; 12 bases map to TRBD2. The CDR3 is 15 residues long. Trimming took 0 bases from V and 8 from J; bases not matched to a gene: 2. The germline V gene encodes CDR1 MDHEN and CDR2 SYDVKM.